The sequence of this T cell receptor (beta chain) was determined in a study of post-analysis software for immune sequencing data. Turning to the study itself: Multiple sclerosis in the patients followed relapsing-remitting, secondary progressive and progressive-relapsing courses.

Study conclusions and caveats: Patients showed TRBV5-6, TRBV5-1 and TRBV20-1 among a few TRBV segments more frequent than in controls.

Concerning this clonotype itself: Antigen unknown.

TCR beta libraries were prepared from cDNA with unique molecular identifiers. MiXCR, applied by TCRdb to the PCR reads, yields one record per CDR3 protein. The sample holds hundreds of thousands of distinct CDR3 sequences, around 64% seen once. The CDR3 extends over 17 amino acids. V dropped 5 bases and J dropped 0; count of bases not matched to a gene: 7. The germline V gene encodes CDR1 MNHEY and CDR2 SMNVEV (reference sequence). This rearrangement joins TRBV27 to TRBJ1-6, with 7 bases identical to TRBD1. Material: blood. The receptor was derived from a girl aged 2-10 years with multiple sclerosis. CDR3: CASSLQGTGSYNSPLHF. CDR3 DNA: TGTGCCAGCAGTCTACAGGGGACGGGCTCCTATAATTCACCCCTCCACTTT.